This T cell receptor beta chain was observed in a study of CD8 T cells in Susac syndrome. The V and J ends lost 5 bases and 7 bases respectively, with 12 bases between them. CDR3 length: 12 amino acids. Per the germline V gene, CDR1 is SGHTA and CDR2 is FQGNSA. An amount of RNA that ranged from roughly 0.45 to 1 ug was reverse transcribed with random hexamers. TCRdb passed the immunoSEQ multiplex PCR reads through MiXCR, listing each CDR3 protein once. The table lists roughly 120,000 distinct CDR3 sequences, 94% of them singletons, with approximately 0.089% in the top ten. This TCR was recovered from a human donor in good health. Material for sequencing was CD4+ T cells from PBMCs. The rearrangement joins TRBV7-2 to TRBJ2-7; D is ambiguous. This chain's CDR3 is CASSRLLGEQYF. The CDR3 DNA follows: TGTGCCAGCAGCCGCCTACTGGGGGAGCAGTACTTC.